One sample yielded the 7 T cell receptor beta chains listed below, sequenced in a study of beta chain features in type 1 diabetes. General study findings and limits: Shortening that was moderate but significant affected the TCRB CDR3s of Type 1 diabetes patients in all four CD4+ subsets.

These receptors' targets are unknown. Reverse transcription of all isolated RNA meant that expressed TCRB transcripts were sequenced. Repertoires were generated with immunoSEQ multiplex PCR, while TCRdb's copy carries only in-frame clones and drops some. The sample contains 40,000 or so clones, approximately 70% of which appear only once. Material for sequencing was Tregs from blood. These TCRs come from a woman aged 18 to 35 with type 1 diabetes.

This clone showed up just a few times. The chain uses TRBV7-2 and TRBJ2-3; 10 bases map to TRBD2. Germline trimming cut 5 bases from V and 2 bases from J; bases unmatched to any gene: 7. CDR3 length equals 16 residues. The germline gives CDR1 SGHTA, CDR2 FQGNSA. The DNA for the CDR3 is TGTGCCAGCAGCCCCCGGACTAGCGGTTCCACAGATACGCAGTATTTT. Amino acid sequence: CASSPRTSGSTDTQYF.

This clone was detected only a few times. V gene TRBV30 combines with J gene TRBJ1-5; D is unclear. CDR1 is GTSNPN and CDR2 is SVGIG in the germline V gene (reference sequence). V lost 0 bases to trimming and J lost 1 base, with 4 bases between them. The CDR3 is made up of 13 amino acids. The CDR3 DNA reads TGTGCCTGGAGTGTTCAGAGCAATCAGCCCCAGCATTTT. Translation: CAWSVQSNQPQHF.

V usage is TRBV5-6 and J usage is TRBJ1-5, with TRBD1 matching over 7 bases. Per germline, CDR1 SGHDT and CDR2 YYEEEE. Trimming took 2 bases from V and 5 from J; bases not matched to a gene: 4. The CDR3 totals 14 residues. The CDR3 here is CASSFRTGDQPQHF. In nucleotides, the CDR3 is TGTGCCAGCAGCTTCCGCACAGGGGATCAGCCCCAGCATTTT. Combining the CDR3 with reference TRBV5-6 and TRBJ1-5 gives the whole variable domain DAGVTQSPTHLIKTRGQQVTLRCSPKSGHDTVSWYQQALGQGPQFIFQYYEEEERQRGNFPDRFSGHQFPNYSSELNVNALLLGDSALYLCASSFRTGDQPQHFGDGTRLSIL.

The chain uses TRBV25-1 and TRBJ2-1; 7 bases agree with TRBD1. Trimming cost V 3 bases and J 5 bases; bases outside gene matches: 7. The V gene's germline CDR1 is MGHDK and CDR2 SYGVNS. The CDR3 length is 15 residues. CDR3 sequence reads: CASSDTGTVDNEQFF. As DNA, the CDR3 is TGTGCCAGCAGTGACACCGGGACAGTCGACAATGAGCAGTTCTTC.

This chain connects TRBV7-2 to TRBJ2-1; perhaps TRBD2 as D (6 bases). The germline V and J ends were trimmed by 1 base and 13 bases, with 8 bases remaining between them. The CDR3 length is 11 residues. The V gene's germline CDR1 is SGHTA and CDR2 FQGNSA. The CDR3 here is CASSLVAVQFF. Here the CDR3 DNA reads TGTGCCAGCAGCTTAGTAGCGGTCCAGTTCTTC. Full variable domain (remainder filled in from reference TRBV7-2 and TRBJ2-1): GAGVSQSPSNKVTEKGKDVELRCDPISGHTALYWYRQSLGQGLEFLIYFQGNSAPDKSGLPSDRFSAERTGGSVSTLTIQRTQQEDSAVYLCASSLVAVQFFGPGTRLTVL.

This clone was recorded a few times. The genes are TRBV27 and TRBJ2-1, with 10 bases identical to TRBD2. Trimming cost V 3 bases and J 0 bases; bases outside gene matches: 5. The V gene's germline CDR1 is MNHEY and CDR2 SMNVEV (reference sequence). The CDR3 length is 17 residues. The CDR3, as DNA: TGTGCCAGCAGTTTCACTAGCGGGACGAGCTCCTACAATGAGCAGTTCTTC. This codes for CASSFTSGTSSYNEQFF.

The chain employs TRBV7-8 and TRBJ1-6; 8 bases are shared with TRBD1. CDR3 length equals 16 residues. CDR1 and CDR2 (germline): SGHVS, FQNEAQ. V was pared by 5 bases and J by 7 bases, with 10 bases of the junction left unmatched. The CDR3 DNA reads TGTGCCAGCAGCCCAACGCCGGGACAGGTGAATTCACCCCTCCACTTT. It codes for CASSPTPGQVNSPLHF.